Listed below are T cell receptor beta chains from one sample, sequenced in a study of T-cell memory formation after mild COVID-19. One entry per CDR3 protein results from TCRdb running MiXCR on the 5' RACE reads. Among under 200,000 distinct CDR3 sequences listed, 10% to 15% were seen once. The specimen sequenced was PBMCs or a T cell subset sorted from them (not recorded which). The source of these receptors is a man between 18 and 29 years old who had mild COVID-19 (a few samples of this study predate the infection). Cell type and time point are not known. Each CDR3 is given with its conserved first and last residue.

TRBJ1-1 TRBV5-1 CASSLDTNTEAFF
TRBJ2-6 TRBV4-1 CASSQVRASGANVLTF
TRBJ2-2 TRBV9 CASSVGGVRTGELFF
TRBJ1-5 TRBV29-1 CSVRQGYQPQHF
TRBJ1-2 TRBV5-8 CASSHHRGQGYTF
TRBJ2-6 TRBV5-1 CASSLEGSLGSGANVLTF
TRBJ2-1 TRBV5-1 CASQTSGGREQFF
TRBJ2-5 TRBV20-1 CSATGTSLSETQYF
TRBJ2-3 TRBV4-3 CASSQEGGTGHRTQYF
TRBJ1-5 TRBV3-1 CASSQDLGQPQHF
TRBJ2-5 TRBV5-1 CASTPGPPSETQYF
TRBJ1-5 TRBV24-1 CATSDSRSKRGHSNQPQHF
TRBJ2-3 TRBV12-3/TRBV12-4 CASTLRDTQYF
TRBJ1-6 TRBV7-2 CASSLAGSDNSHLHF
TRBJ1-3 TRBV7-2 CASSSGGLLAGNTIYF
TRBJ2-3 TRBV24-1 CATSGRDQETQYF
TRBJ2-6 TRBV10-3 CAIRTGEAGANVLTF
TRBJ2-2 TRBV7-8 CASSHTGGANTGELFF
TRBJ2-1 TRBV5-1 CASGEGTSYNEQFF
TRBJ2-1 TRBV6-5 CASSWGGGIIDEQFF
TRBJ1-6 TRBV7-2 CASSLGQTRGSYNSPLHF
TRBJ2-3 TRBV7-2 CASSLEAWGNTDTQYF
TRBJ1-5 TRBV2 CASKPPPSVGPQPQHF
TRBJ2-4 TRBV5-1 CASSKSWEAKNIQYF
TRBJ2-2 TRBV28 CASGGQPGELFF
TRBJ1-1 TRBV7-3 CASSRFLNTEAFF
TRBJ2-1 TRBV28 CASGGGLYNEQFF
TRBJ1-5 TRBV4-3 CASSQDGGSNQPQHF
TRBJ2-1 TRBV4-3 CASSQDRRGGYNEQFF
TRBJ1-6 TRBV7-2 CASSPRGLSSYNSPLHF
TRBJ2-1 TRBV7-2 CASSLAPGISYNEQFF
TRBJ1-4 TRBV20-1 CSARDPQGGNEKLFF
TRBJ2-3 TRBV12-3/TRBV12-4 CASRRDGLTDTQYF
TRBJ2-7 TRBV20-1 CSARDQGQRSRYEQYF
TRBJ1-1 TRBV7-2 CASRPGFDTEAFF
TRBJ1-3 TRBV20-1 CSARAGADSGNTIYF
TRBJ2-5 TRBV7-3 CASSPQTGMGGETQYF
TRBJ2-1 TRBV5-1 CASSLEGQAYNEQFF
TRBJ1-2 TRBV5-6 CASSPRWESQSRGNYGYTF
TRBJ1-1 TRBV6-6 CASSYSTPPLGSEAFF
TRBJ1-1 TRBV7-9 CASSLDGGTEAFF